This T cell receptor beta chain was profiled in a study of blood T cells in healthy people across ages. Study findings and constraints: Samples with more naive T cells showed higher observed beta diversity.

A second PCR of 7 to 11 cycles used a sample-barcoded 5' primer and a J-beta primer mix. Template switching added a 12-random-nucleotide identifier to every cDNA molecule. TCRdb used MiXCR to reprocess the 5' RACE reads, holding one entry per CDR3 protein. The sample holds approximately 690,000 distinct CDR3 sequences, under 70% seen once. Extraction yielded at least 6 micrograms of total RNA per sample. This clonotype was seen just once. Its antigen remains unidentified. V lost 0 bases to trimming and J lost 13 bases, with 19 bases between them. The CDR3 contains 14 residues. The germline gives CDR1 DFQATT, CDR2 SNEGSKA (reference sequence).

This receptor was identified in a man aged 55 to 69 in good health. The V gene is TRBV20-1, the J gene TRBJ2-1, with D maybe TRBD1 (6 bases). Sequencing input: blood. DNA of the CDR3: TGCAGTGCTAGAGACCTAGGGGGTTTAGAGACCCAGTTCTTC. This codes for CSARDLGGLETQFF.